Presented here are 26 T cell receptor beta chains from one specimen sequenced in a study of OX40 agonist ivuxolimab in advanced cancers. TCRdb's table, derived via immunoSEQ multiplex PCR, lists solely in-frame clones and lacks some. The data show about 68,000 clones, with about 82% seen just once and roughly a tenth held by the top ten. The material was CD4+ or CD8+ T cells sorted from blood, obtained in a trial of the OX40 agonist ivuxolimab. These receptors were collected from an adult with an advanced solid tumor such as melanoma, head and neck, liver or kidney cancer.

V is TRBV6-5 and J is TRBJ1-4; 10 bases line up with TRBD1. V lost 5 bases to trimming and J lost 0 bases; unmatched junction nucleotides: 0. The length of the CDR3 is 15 residues. Germline-derived CDR1 and CDR2 are MNHEY and SVGAGI. The CDR3, as DNA: TGTGCCAGCAGTGGACAGGGGGCAACTAATGAAAAACTGTTTTTT. Residues: CASSGQGATNEKLFF.

This clone was counted a few times. V and J are TRBV27 and TRBJ2-2; D perhaps matches TRBD2 (5 bases). The CDR3 totals 14 residues. Looked up from germline, CDR1 is MNHEY and CDR2 is SMNVEV (reference sequence). Trimming removed 3 bases at V and 2 bases at J, with 7 bases between. CDR3 coding DNA: TGTGCCAGCAGTTTGGACTCTAACACCGGGGAGCTGTTTTTT. Protein: CASSLDSNTGELFF.

The CDR3 nucleotides are TGCAGCGTTGAAGGACAGGCCTACGAGCAGTACTTC. It translates to CSVEGQAYEQYF. This rearrangement joins TRBV29-1 to TRBJ2-7; perhaps TRBD1 as D (6 bases). V gave up 1 base and J gave up 2 bases, with 6 bases separating them. The CDR3 length is 12 residues. Germline V lookup: CDR1 SQVTM, CDR2 ANQGSEA.

The chain employs TRBV6-1 and TRBJ1-1; 7 bases are a match to TRBD1. CDR1 MNHNS and CDR2 SASEGT come from the germline V gene. With V trimmed by 3 bases and J by 0 bases, 10 bases remained unmatched. The CDR3 has 17 residues. CDR3 protein: CASSDRRGHQVNTEAFF. CDR3 bases: TGTGCCAGCAGTGATCGGAGGGGGCACCAAGTGAACACTGAAGCTTTCTTT.

This clone was found many times. V gene TRBV2 combines with J gene TRBJ1-1, with D perhaps TRBD1 (5 bases). Germline V CDR1 and CDR2: SNHLY, FYNNEI. V was pared by 8 bases and J by 2 bases, with 12 bases between. This CDR3 contains 13 residues. The CDR3 DNA sequence: TGTGCCAGCGGCCGACAGTCAAACACTGAAGCTTTCTTT. It is translated as CASGRQSNTEAFF.

The V and J genes are TRBV5-1 and TRBJ1-2, with TRBD1 matching 7 bases. From germline, CDR1 is SGHRS and CDR2 YFSETQ. This CDR3 is built from 14 residues. V gave up 3 bases and J gave up 9 bases; unmatched junction bases: 11. The CDR3, as DNA: TGCGCCAGCAGCTCTGACGGGCAGACAGGGAGCTACACCTTC. Its protein product is CASSSDGQTGSYTF.

The rearrangement uses TRBV2 and TRBJ2-7, with TRBD2 identical over 13 bases. The V segment lost 6 bases and the J segment 2 bases; nucleotides outside the gene matches: 4. This CDR3 comprises 15 residues. Germline V gene data show CDR1 as SNHLY and CDR2 as FYNNEI. CDR3 in amino acids: CASRGLAGKAYEQYF. The DNA for the CDR3 is TGTGCCAGCAGGGGACTAGCGGGAAAAGCCTACGAGCAGTACTTC.

This clone was detected a few times. The J gene is TRBJ2-5, the V gene TRBV13, with 7 nucleotides matching TRBD2. Germline assignment: CDR1 PRHDT and CDR2 FYEKMQ (reference sequence). CDR3 length: 13 residues. The junction had 7 bases not matched to a gene; V was cut back by 5 bases and J by 7 bases. CDR3 loop: CASSVSPGGTQYF. The CDR3 DNA reads TGTGCCAGCAGCGTGTCCCCGGGAGGGACCCAGTACTTC.

The genes are TRBV5-1 and TRBJ2-2; D may be TRBD2 (6 bases). The CDR3 consists of 15 residues. V was cut by 2 bases and J by 4 bases, with 12 bases left in between. Germline CDR1 and CDR2: SGHRS and YFSETQ. The CDR3 region is CASSLPGAGTGELFF. CDR3 in DNA: TGCGCCAGCAGCTTACCGGGAGCCGGCACCGGGGAGCTGTTTTTT.

V usage is TRBV4-2 and J usage is TRBJ2-5; D tentatively fits TRBD1 or TRBD2 (6 bases each). With 4 bases removed from V and 1 base from J, the gap between germline ends came to 16 bases. The length of the CDR3 is 16 residues. Germline assignment: CDR1 LGHNA and CDR2 YNFKEQ. CDR3 in amino acids: CASSLRGGQAQETQYF. CDR3 nucleotide sequence: TGTGCCAGCAGCCTCCGAGGGGGGCAGGCCCAAGAGACCCAGTACTTC.

This chain joins TRBV6-4 and TRBJ1-5; D is uncertain. The CDR3 length is 13 residues. Germline assignment: CDR1 MRHNA and CDR2 SNTAGT. V lost 4 bases, J lost 5 bases, and 9 bases lay in between. CDR3 sequence: CASSAAAHQPQHF. CDR3 bases: TGTGCCAGCAGTGCGGCTGCCCATCAGCCCCAGCATTTT.

The genes are TRBV14 and TRBJ2-2; no definite D call. The V end lost 5 bases, the J end lost 0 bases, and 7 bases lay between the germline ends. Germline CDR1 is SGHDN and CDR2 is FVKESK. The CDR3 spans 14 residues. The CDR3 protein is CASSLRTNTGELFF. CDR3 nucleotides: TGTGCCAGCAGCTTGCGGACGAACACCGGGGAGCTGTTTTTT.

This chain links TRBV30 with TRBJ2-3; 8 bases are a match to TRBD2. The trim removed 3 bases at V and 0 bases at J, leaving 17 bases unmatched. The CDR3 runs 19 residues. Germline loops: CDR1 GTSNPN, CDR2 SVGIG (reference sequence). The CDR3 here is CAWSPLWTSPTASTDTQYF. The DNA of the CDR3 is TGTGCCTGGAGCCCCCTATGGACTAGCCCTACTGCAAGCACAGATACGCAGTATTTT.

This clone was counted only a few times. The V and J genes are TRBV5-1 and TRBJ1-1, with no clear D. The CDR3 consists of 14 residues. V was shortened by 4 bases and J by 11 bases, with 21 bases between the two germline ends. Germline V gene lookup returns CDR1 SGHRS and CDR2 YFSETQ. The CDR3 DNA sequence: TGCGCCAGCAGCCCGGCGGAGGGCATATTGGTCGCTTTCTTT. Its protein is CASSPAEGILVAFF.

The rearrangement links TRBV7-9 to TRBJ2-3; 7 nucleotides line up with TRBD2. Germline CDR1 SEHNR, CDR2 FQNEAQ (reference sequence). The CDR3 totals 14 residues. The V and J ends lost 7 bases and 0 bases, in that order; junction bases with no gene match: 4. CDR3 nucleotides: TGTGCCAGCACCCGCGGGAGCAGCACAGATACGCAGTATTTT. This codes for CASTRGSSTDTQYF.

This chain joins TRBV10-3 and TRBJ2-7; 13 bases fit TRBD2. CDR1 and CDR2 from the germline V gene are ENHRY and SYGVKD. This CDR3 comprises 16 residues. Germline trimming cut 4 bases from V and 1 base from J; bases unmatched to any gene: 4. The CDR3 sequence is CAISGGLAGQSYEQYF. CDR3 bases: TGTGCCATCAGTGGGGGACTAGCGGGACAATCCTACGAGCAGTACTTC.

The V and J genes are TRBV1 and TRBJ2-7; the table names TRBD1, a call not compared with the DNA. TRBV1 is described as a pseudogene. The CDR3 is made up of 11 amino acids. CDR3 nucleotides: TGCACCCACGTAGGGGTCTACGAGCAGTACGTC. Its protein product is CTHVGVYEQYV.

The J gene is TRBJ1-2, the V gene TRBV19; D remains ambiguous. CDR3 length: 15 residues. Trimming removed 5 bases at V and 2 bases at J, with 15 bases between. Per the germline V gene, CDR1 is LNHDA and CDR2 is SQIVND (reference sequence). The CDR3 DNA reads as TGTGCCAGTAGTCCGCCACAAGTAAGGAACTATGGCTACACCTTC. It is translated as CASSPPQVRNYGYTF.

This chain links TRBV6-1 with TRBJ1-2, with 8 bases fitting TRBD1. After removal of 6 bases from V and 7 bases from J, the junction contained 7 bases not matched to a gene. Germline CDR1 MNHNS, CDR2 SASEGT. The CDR3 runs to 13 residues. The CDR3 nucleotides are TGTGCCAGCAGACCACAGGGGGAGTCTGGCTACACCTTC. Its translation: CASRPQGESGYTF.

This clone turned up a few times. This sequence joins TRBV7-2 and TRBJ1-4; D might be TRBD1 (5 bases). This CDR3 has 15 amino acids. V lost 4 bases, J lost 8 bases, and 17 bases lay in between. Germline CDR1 SGHTA, CDR2 FQGNSA. CDR3: CASSSPEGGGEKLFF. DNA for the CDR3: TGTGCCAGCAGCTCGCCAGAGGGTGGGGGGGAAAAACTGTTTTTT.

This rearrangement joins TRBV13 to TRBJ2-2; the D is unclear. The CDR3 sequence is 11 residues long. Deletions cut 3 bases from V and 7 bases from J, with 3 bases between. CDR1 and CDR2 from the germline V gene are PRHDT and FYEKMQ (reference sequence). The CDR3 spells CASSFNGELFF. The CDR3 DNA follows: TGTGCCAGCAGCTTCAACGGGGAGCTGTTTTTT.

This CDR3 reads CASSATSGRHSYEQYF. Written as DNA, the CDR3 is TGTGCCAGCAGCGCGACTAGCGGGAGGCACTCCTACGAGCAGTACTTC. The chain recombines TRBV5-4 with TRBJ2-7; 13 bases are a match to TRBD2. Germline V gives CDR1 SGHNT, CDR2 YYREEE (reference sequence). The CDR3 sequence is 16 residues long. Trimming took 4 bases from V and 0 from J; bases not matched to a gene: 4.

The chain employs TRBV27 and TRBJ1-1; D call uncertain. With 1 base removed from V and 1 base from J, the gap between germline ends came to 4 bases. This CDR3 has 13 amino acids. Germline lookup yields CDR1 MNHEY and CDR2 SMNVEV (reference sequence). The CDR3 loop reads CASSLFANTEAFF. The DNA of the CDR3 is TGTGCCAGCAGTTTATTTGCGAACACTGAAGCTTTCTTT.

This clone was found once. The J gene is TRBJ1-1, the V gene TRBV28; the match to TRBD1 covers 8 bases. The CDR3 is made up of 12 amino acids. Per the germline V gene, CDR1 is MDHEN and CDR2 is SYDVKM. V was pared by 7 bases and J by 8 bases, with 6 bases of the junction left unmatched. This CDR3 is CASTERQGEAFF. The DNA of the CDR3 is TGTGCCAGCACCGAAAGACAGGGGGAAGCTTTCTTT.

This clone was counted between two and nine times. CDR3 loop: CASSALQGEHYGYTF. DNA for the CDR3: TGTGCCAGCAGTGCACTACAGGGGGAGCACTATGGCTACACCTTC. V gene TRBV28 combines with J gene TRBJ1-2, with 8 bases lining up with TRBD1. Germline lookup yields CDR1 MDHEN and CDR2 SYDVKM. After removal of 5 bases from V and 3 bases from J, the junction contained 8 bases not matched to a gene. The CDR3 runs 15 residues.

This clone was observed once. The chain employs TRBV27 and TRBJ1-2, with a weak D call TRBD1 (5 bases). From germline, CDR1 is MNHEY and CDR2 SMNVEV (reference sequence). CDR3 length equals 13 residues. Deletions cut 2 bases from V and 4 bases from J, with 8 bases between. In DNA, the CDR3 is TGTGCCAGCAGTTTAGCAGACAGCTATGGCTACACCTTC. It codes for CASSLADSYGYTF.